This T cell receptor (beta chain) is drawn from a study of CD8+CD57+ T cells in acquired aplastic anemia. In its sample, this clonotype was seen many times. Both TCR beta VDJ combination and CDR3 sequence profiling were carried out. Genomic DNA was the template for this profiling. Using its own MiXCR run on the reads, TCRdb lists one record per CDR3 protein. The sample lists approximately 120,000 distinct CDR3 sequences, approximately 41% occurring once. Patients chosen for sequencing had shown CD8+CD57+ cell expansion by flow cytometry. This CDR3 spans 15 amino acids. Trimming took off 2 bases at V and 5 bases at J, with 16 bases between the two ends.

The genes are TRBV12-3 or TRBV12-4 and TRBJ2-7; possibly TRBD2 for D (5 bases). The clonotype originates from a human donor with aplastic anemia. Input material: sorted CD4+, CD8+, or CD8+CD57+ T cells (not recorded which) from PBMCs. CDR3 DNA: TGTGCCAGCAGTTTACGGCCGGACTTAGGGAACGAGCAGTACTTC. Amino acids: CASSLRPDLGNEQYF.